What follows are 19 T cell receptor beta chains derived from one specimen sequenced in a study of cytomegalovirus exposure and HLA in healthy donors. Here immunoSEQ multiplex PCR was the method, and the copy in TCRdb shows in-frame clones only, minus some. The table lists about 360,000 clones, 86% of them singletons. Sequencing was carried out using PBMCs. The origin of the receptors is a woman between 18 and 30 years old in good health and CMV-seronegative.

J is TRBJ1-4 and V is TRBV5-1; 7 bases are a match to TRBD1. The CDR3 contains 16 residues. Germline CDR1 reads SGHRS; CDR2 reads YFSETQ. V lost 5 bases, J lost 4 bases, and 11 bases stayed unmatched. The CDR3, as DNA: TGCGCCAGCAGTACAGGGGCCGGCGCTAATAATGAAAAACTGTTTTTT. Its protein is CASSTGAGANNEKLFF.

The chain links TRBV9 to TRBJ2-5; TRBD2 agrees at 8 bases. Germline loops: CDR1 SGDLS, CDR2 YYNGEE. J gave up 1 base and V 7 bases, and 9 bases lay outside the gene matches. CDR3 length equals 15 residues. DNA for the CDR3: TGTGCCAGCGGGCAGCGGGGGTATTCCCAAGAGACCCAGTACTTC. This gives the protein CASGQRGYSQETQYF.

The chain is built from TRBV5-4 and TRBJ1-2; TRBD1 aligns across 8 bases. Germline lookup yields CDR1 SGHNT and CDR2 YYREEE (reference sequence). There are 14 residues in the CDR3. V shed 5 bases and J 4 bases; nucleotides not matched to a gene: 7. In DNA, the CDR3 is TGTGCCAGCAGTTCAGGGGGCGGTAGCTATGGCTACACCTTC. Translation gives CASSSGGGSYGYTF. Filled out from reference TRBV5-4 and TRBJ1-2, the complete variable domain reads ETGVTQSPTHLIKTRGQQVTLRCSSQSGHNTVSWYQQALGQGPQFIFQYYREEENGRGNFPPRFSGLQFPNYSSELNVNALELDDSALYLCASSSGGGSYGYTFGSGTRLTVV.

The CDR3 protein is CASSLYMSGQNTGELFF. CDR3 DNA: TGCGCCAGCAGCTTGTATATGAGCGGCCAGAACACCGGGGAGCTGTTTTTT. This rearrangement joins TRBV5-1 to TRBJ2-2; tentatively, D is TRBD2 (5 bases). The V end was cut by 1 base, the J end by 1 base, with 14 bases between. The CDR3 is made up of 17 amino acids. The germline CDR1 and CDR2 sequences are SGHRS and YFSETQ.

This chain connects TRBV27 to TRBJ1-2; 10 bases match TRBD1. This CDR3 is 14 amino acids long. The V segment lost 5 bases and the J segment 5 bases; nucleotides outside the gene matches: 5. Germline assignment: CDR1 MNHEY and CDR2 SMNVEV (reference sequence). CDR3 region: CASSGTGDRYGYTF. CDR3 nucleotides: TGTGCCAGCAGTGGGACAGGGGATCGGTATGGCTACACCTTC.

The chain links TRBV7-8 to TRBJ2-7; D is possibly TRBD2 (6 bases). Germline V gene lookup returns CDR1 SGHVS and CDR2 FQNEAQ. Trimming stripped 5 bases from V and 4 bases from J, with 12 bases between. This CDR3 has 13 residues. This CDR3 reads CASSGGAAYEQYF. Here the CDR3 DNA reads TGTGCCAGCAGCGGCGGGGCCGCTTACGAGCAGTACTTC.

In nucleotides, the CDR3 is TGTGCCAGCAGCACGGGACTAGCGGGTCTTTTAGATACGCAGTATTTT. Translating it yields CASSTGLAGLLDTQYF. The V gene is TRBV5-8, the J gene TRBJ2-3; 12 bases are shared with TRBD2. Germline loops: CDR1 SGHTS, CDR2 YDEGEE. V lost 4 bases to trimming and J lost 5 bases; unmatched junction nucleotides: 8. This CDR3 is 16 amino acids long.

This chain joins TRBV9 and TRBJ1-2; the D is unclear. The CDR3 is 19 residues long. Looked up from germline, CDR1 is SGDLS and CDR2 is YYNGEE. V lost 0 bases and J 5 bases, leaving 26 bases between the germline ends. The chain's CDR3 is CASSVASRPSSNGRYGYTF. CDR3 nucleotide sequence: TGTGCCAGCAGCGTAGCCTCGAGGCCATCAAGTAACGGGAGATATGGCTACACCTTC. Full variable domain (missing parts from reference TRBV9 and TRBJ1-2): DSGVTQTPKHLITATGQRVTLRCSPRSGDLSVYWYQQSLDQGLQFLIQYYNGEERAKGNILERFSAQQFPDLHSELNLSSLELGDSALYFCASSVASRPSSNGRYGYTFGSGTRLTVV.

This rearrangement joins TRBV29-1 to TRBJ2-1, with a weak D call TRBD1 (6 bases). Germline V gene lookup returns CDR1 SQVTM and CDR2 ANQGSEA. The CDR3 covers 14 residues. V was clipped by 6 bases and J by 9 bases, with 21 bases between them. CDR3 amino acids: CSVQGTVDIGEQFF. The CDR3 region has the DNA TGCAGCGTGCAGGGGACGGTAGATATAGGTGAGCAGTTCTTC.

This chain links TRBV27 with TRBJ2-7; perhaps TRBD2 as D (6 bases). This CDR3 has 14 residues. The V end lost 8 bases, the J end lost 3 bases, and 17 bases lay between the germline ends. From germline, CDR1 is MNHEY and CDR2 SMNVEV (reference sequence). CDR3 region: CASVLGLLGYEQYF. The CDR3 DNA reads as TGTGCCAGCGTCCTGGGACTCCTAGGCTACGAGCAGTACTTC.

The gene calls are TRBV6-6 and TRBJ1-1; D might be TRBD1 (6 bases). Looked up from germline, CDR1 is MNHNY and CDR2 is SVGAGI (reference sequence). V was clipped by 0 bases and J by 5 bases, with 13 bases between them. The CDR3 covers 15 residues. CDR3 in DNA: TGTGCCAGCAGTTACTCGCAGGGGAGGGGGACTGAAGCTTTCTTT. This codes for CASSYSQGRGTEAFF.

The CDR3 reads CASTETYGYTF. In nucleotides, the CDR3 is TGTGCCAGCACCGAAACATATGGCTACACCTTC. This sequence joins TRBV2 and TRBJ1-2; D ambiguous. V was trimmed by 7 bases and J by 5 bases, leaving 8 bases between them. This CDR3 is 11 amino acids long. Germline CDR1 is SNHLY and CDR2 is FYNNEI.

V is TRBV9 and J is TRBJ1-4; 7 bases map to TRBD1. This CDR3 has 16 residues. Looked up from germline, CDR1 is SGDLS and CDR2 is YYNGEE. Germline trimming cut 3 bases from V and 6 bases from J; bases unmatched to any gene: 11. The CDR3 DNA follows: TGTGCCAGCAGCGCCAATTCTCAGGGGGAGGATGAAAAACTGTTTTTT. Residues: CASSANSQGEDEKLFF.

The chain employs TRBV5-5 and TRBJ2-5; TRBD2 aligns across 7 bases. CDR3 size: 14 residues. Losses at the gene ends were 4 bases for V and 3 bases for J; bases not matched to a gene: 6. Germline CDR1 SGHKS, CDR2 YYEKEE (reference sequence). CDR3 sequence: CASSPLAAEETQYF. For the CDR3, the DNA is TGTGCCAGCAGCCCGCTAGCGGCTGAAGAGACCCAGTACTTC. Using reference TRBV5-5 and TRBJ2-5 for the parts outside the CDR3, the full variable domain is DAGVTQSPTHLIKTRGQQVTLRCSPISGHKSVSWYQQVLGQGPQFIFQYYEKEERGRGNFPDRFSARQFPNYSSELNVNALLLGDSALYLCASSPLAAEETQYFGPGTRLLVL.

The rearrangement uses TRBV9 and TRBJ2-7; 9 bases line up with TRBD1. Trimming took 5 bases from V and 5 from J; bases not matched to a gene: 5. CDR1 is SGDLS, CDR2 YYNGEE, per germline. This CDR3 has 13 residues. The CDR3 DNA follows: TGTGCCAGCAGTGGACAGGGGTCCCACGAGCAGTACTTC. Its translation: CASSGQGSHEQYF.

The chain uses TRBV2 and TRBJ2-7; a weak D match, TRBD1 (6 bases). V gave up 6 bases and J gave up 5 bases, with 17 bases separating them. The CDR3 contains 14 residues. Per germline, CDR1 SNHLY and CDR2 FYNNEI. This CDR3 reads CASRTGTRTDEQYF. In DNA, the CDR3 is TGTGCCAGCAGAACCGGGACACGGACGGACGAGCAGTACTTC.

The rearrangement links TRBV30 to TRBJ1-2; possibly TRBD1 for D (6 bases). In germline, CDR1 is GTSNPN, CDR2 SVGIG (reference sequence). The CDR3 has 15 residues. V was clipped by 0 bases and J by 0 bases, with 11 bases between them. The CDR3 is CAWSVGEGANYGYTF. The CDR3 DNA is TGTGCCTGGAGTGTAGGGGAGGGGGCTAACTATGGCTACACCTTC.

The chain has TRBV5-8 and TRBJ2-1; 10 nucleotides agree with TRBD2. This CDR3 spans 12 amino acids. Germline V gives CDR1 SGHTS, CDR2 YDEGEE. The ends lost 5 bases at V and 16 bases at J; junction bases unmatched: 9. CDR3 coding DNA: TGTGCCAGCAGTTCAACCGGGACTAGCGCATTCTTC. It encodes CASSSTGTSAFF.

A single count supports this clone. The rearrangement uses TRBV2 and TRBJ2-1; 12 bases fit TRBD1. The junction had 4 bases not matched to a gene; V was cut back by 4 bases and J by 6 bases. The CDR3 loop spans 15 amino acids. CDR1 and CDR2 from the germline V gene are SNHLY and FYNNEI. The CDR3 DNA sequence: TGTGCCAGCAGTGTCTCGGGACAGGGGGCCAATGAGCAGTTCTTC. It yields the protein CASSVSGQGANEQFF.